This TCR beta chain stems from a study of identical twins. The study's findings and limits: Insertion counts were lower in abundant cord blood beta clonotypes, a trend that memory repertoires did not show. Models came in too low on out-of-frame TCR alpha sharing in monozygotic twins.

The donor group consisted entirely of healthy Caucasians. A universal primer site came from template switching; cDNA carried unique molecular identifiers. TCRdb processed the 5' RACE reads anew with MiXCR; each CDR3 protein has one entry. Of 200,000 or so distinct CDR3 sequences detected, less than 8% appear once; the ten largest clones hold 1.9%. The V end was cut by 8 bases, the J end by 6 bases, with 14 bases between. CDR3 length: 14 residues. Germline V gives CDR1 LGHDT, CDR2 YNNKEL (reference sequence). This clonotype occurred many times. What it binds is not known. Another study also made use of these data, one on yellow fever vaccine responses in identical twins.

This clonotype was sampled from a woman aged 18 to 35 in good health. The sample was memory (CD45RO+) T cells sorted from blood. The chain is built from TRBV3-1 and TRBJ1-6; D is unclear. CDR3 in amino acids: CASYSGSTNSPLHF. CDR3 bases: TGTGCCAGCTACTCTGGGTCTACTAATTCACCCCTCCACTTT.